The 10 T cell receptor beta chains below all came from one sample that was sequenced in a study of cytomegalovirus exposure and HLA in healthy donors. Primers included in the PCR were 60 Vbeta and 13 Jbeta primers. Libraries were prepared by immunoSEQ multiplex PCR; TCRdb keeps only in-frame clonotypes and omits some of them. The sample lists some 120,000 clones, over 70% occurring once. The sequenced material came from PBMCs. The receptors were gathered from a man aged 18-30 years in good health and CMV-seropositive.

Note on this clone: The identical CDR3 is also encoded by other nucleotide sequences in the sample. The chain carries TRBV5-4 and TRBJ1-2, with TRBD1 matching over 7 bases. The germline gives CDR1 SGHNT, CDR2 YYREEE (reference sequence). Trimming removed 2 bases from V and 6 bases from J; junction bases left unmatched: 10. CDR3 length: 15 residues. CDR3: CASSFGTVKENGYTF. The CDR3 DNA reads TGTGCCAGCAGCTTCGGGACAGTTAAGGAGAATGGCTACACCTTC. Full variable domain (outside the CDR3, taken from reference TRBV5-4 and TRBJ1-2): ETGVTQSPTHLIKTRGQQVTLRCSSQSGHNTVSWYQQALGQGPQFIFQYYREEENGRGNFPPRFSGLQFPNYSSELNVNALELDDSALYLCASSFGTVKENGYTFGSGTRLTVV.

The chain is built from TRBV27 and TRBJ2-3, with D possibly being TRBD1 (5 bases). The CDR3 totals 14 residues. Germline values: CDR1 MNHEY, CDR2 SMNVEV (reference sequence). The V and J ends lost 2 bases and 2 bases respectively, with 8 bases between them. As DNA, the CDR3 is TGTGCCAGCAGTTTAGCAGGGAACACAGATACGCAGTATTTT. Its translation is CASSLAGNTDTQYF.

In this sample, this clone turned up a few times. The chain carries TRBV7-9 and TRBJ2-5; D is perhaps TRBD1 (5 bases). The CDR3 runs to 12 residues. Deletions cut 3 bases from V and 8 bases from J, with 10 bases between. CDR1 and CDR2 (germline): SEHNR, FQNEAQ (reference sequence). This chain's CDR3 is CASSFHRSTQYF. The CDR3 DNA is TGTGCCAGCAGCTTTCACAGGAGCACCCAGTACTTC.

CDR3 DNA: TGTGCCATGGGTCCGGGACTTCGCACAGATACGCAGTATTTT. Encoded protein: CAMGPGLRTDTQYF. V and J are TRBV10-3 and TRBJ2-3, with D possibly matching TRBD2 (6 bases). Germline CDR1 is ENHRY and CDR2 is SYGVKD. This CDR3 is built from 14 residues. The ends were cut back, 9 bases at V and 1 base at J, with 14 bases in the middle.

This chain connects TRBV30 to TRBJ2-7; 10 bases line up with TRBD1. The CDR3 spans 13 residues. Germline lookup yields CDR1 GTSNPN and CDR2 SVGIG (reference sequence). Trimming removed 7 bases from V and 3 bases from J; junction bases left unmatched: 6. The CDR3 here is CAFSGTGDYEQYF. As DNA, the CDR3 is TGTGCCTTCTCCGGGACAGGGGACTACGAGCAGTACTTC.

This chain connects TRBV7-2 to TRBJ1-5; the match to TRBD1 covers 12 bases. Germline V gene lookup returns CDR1 SGHTA and CDR2 FQGNSA. CDR3 length equals 13 residues. After removal of 9 bases from V and 6 bases from J, the junction contained 3 bases not matched to a gene. Here the CDR3 reads CASGTGGGQPQHF. The CDR3 DNA follows: TGTGCCAGTGGGACAGGGGGCGGTCAGCCCCAGCATTTT.

Here the CDR3 reads CASSQHRGLWGYTF. For the CDR3, the DNA is TGCGCCAGCAGCCAGCACAGGGGATTGTGGGGCTACACCTTC. The chain is built from TRBV4-1 and TRBJ1-2; 7 nucleotides align to TRBD1. The CDR3 consists of 14 residues. Germline V gene sequence: CDR1 MGHRA, CDR2 YSYEKL. The J segment lost 8 bases and the V segment lost 3 bases, leaving 9 bases of the junction unmatched.

Only one count was recorded for this clone. V and J are TRBV19 and TRBJ2-2; no firm D call. V lost 0 bases to trimming and J lost 9 bases, with 14 bases between them. Germline assignment: CDR1 LNHDA and CDR2 SQIVND (reference sequence). This CDR3 comprises 15 residues. The CDR3 bases are TGTGCCAGTAGTATAGATGGCCTCGTGAATAGGGAGCTGTTTTTT. Protein: CASSIDGLVNRELFF.

The rearrangement uses TRBV27 and TRBJ2-1; D not resolved. This CDR3 spans 12 amino acids. Germline values: CDR1 MNHEY, CDR2 SMNVEV (reference sequence). V dropped 6 bases and J dropped 3 bases, with 6 bases sitting between them. CDR3 nucleotides: TGTGCCAGCAGCGGAGACTACAATGAGCAGTTCTTC. Amino acids: CASSGDYNEQFF.

This chain connects TRBV9 to TRBJ1-3, with D unclear. Germline V lookup: CDR1 SGDLS, CDR2 YYNGEE. The CDR3 runs 17 residues. Trimming shortened V by 3 bases and J by 0 bases, and 16 bases separated the two germline ends. The CDR3 DNA reads as TGTGCCAGCAGCGCCCCCCGGCTGGAGCCCTCTGGAAACACCATATATTTT. Amino acids: CASSAPRLEPSGNTIYF.